This TCR beta chain was found in a study of identical twins. The authors used template switching to add a universal primer site and gave cDNA unique molecular identifiers. From the 5' RACE reads, TCRdb called clonotypes with MiXCR, one entry per CDR3 protein. The table shows 690,000 or so distinct CDR3 sequences, with 5.5% to 6.5% occurring only once. General observations from the study: Cord blood beta clonotypes that were abundant carried fewer insertions, and memory repertoires showed no such trend. Less excess twin sharing appeared in beta out-of-frame sequences. It was possible that invariant MAIT and iNKT cells partly confounded the zero-insertion analyses.

The CDR3 length is 12 residues. Germline loops: CDR1 SQVTM, CDR2 ANQGSEA. The V and J ends lost 3 bases and 8 bases respectively, with 13 bases between them. This clonotype was seen a handful of times. The antigen remains undetermined. This TCR derives from a young man in good health. The chain recombines TRBV29-1 with TRBJ1-2; D gene ambiguous. Material for sequencing was naive T cells sorted from blood. CDR3 nucleotide sequence: TGCAGCGTTGATCCCGGATCGGGAGGCTACACCTTC. This gives the protein CSVDPGSGGYTF.